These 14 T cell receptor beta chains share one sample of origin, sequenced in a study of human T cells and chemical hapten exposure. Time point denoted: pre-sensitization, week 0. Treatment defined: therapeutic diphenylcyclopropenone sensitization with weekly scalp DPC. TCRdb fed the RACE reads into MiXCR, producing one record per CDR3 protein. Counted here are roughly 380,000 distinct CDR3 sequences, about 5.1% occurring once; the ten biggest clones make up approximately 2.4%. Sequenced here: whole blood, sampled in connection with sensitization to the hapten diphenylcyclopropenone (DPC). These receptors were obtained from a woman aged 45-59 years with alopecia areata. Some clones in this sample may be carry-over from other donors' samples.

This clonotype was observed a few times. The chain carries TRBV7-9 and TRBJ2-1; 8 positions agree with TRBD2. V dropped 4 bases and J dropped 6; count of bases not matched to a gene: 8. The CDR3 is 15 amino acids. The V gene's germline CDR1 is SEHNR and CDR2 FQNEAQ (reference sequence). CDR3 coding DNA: TGTGCCAGCAGCTCCGCGGGACTAGATCGCAATGAGCAGTTCTTC. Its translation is CASSSAGLDRNEQFF.

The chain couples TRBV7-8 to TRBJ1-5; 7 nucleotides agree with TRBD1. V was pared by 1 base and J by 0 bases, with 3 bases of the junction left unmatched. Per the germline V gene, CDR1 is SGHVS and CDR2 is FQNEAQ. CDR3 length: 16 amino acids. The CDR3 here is CASSLGDSISNQPQHF. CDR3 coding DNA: TGTGCCAGCAGCTTAGGGGACAGTATTAGCAATCAGCCCCAGCATTTT.

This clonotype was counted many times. The CDR3 nucleotides are TGTGCCAGCACCACCCTAACCTCCTACAATGAGCAGTTCTTC. As protein: CASTTLTSYNEQFF. The genes are TRBV28 and TRBJ2-1; D not resolved. CDR1 is MDHEN, CDR2 SYDVKM, per germline. The CDR3 has 14 amino acids. The V gene lost 7 bases and the J gene lost 0 bases, with 10 bases spanning the gap. The full variable domain, in which reference TRBV28 and TRBJ2-1 provide the parts outside the CDR3, is DVKVTQSSRYLVKRTGEKVFLECVQDMDHENMFWYRQDPGLGLRLIYFSYDVKMKEKGDIPEGYSVSREKKERFSLILESASTNQTSMYLCASTTLTSYNEQFFGPGTRLTVL.

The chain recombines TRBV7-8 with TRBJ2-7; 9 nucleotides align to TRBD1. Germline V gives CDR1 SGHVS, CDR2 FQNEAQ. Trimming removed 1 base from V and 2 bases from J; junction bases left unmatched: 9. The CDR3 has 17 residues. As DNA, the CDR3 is TGTGCCAGCAGCTTAGTGGCCGTCGGGACAGGGACCTACGAGCAGTACTTC. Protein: CASSLVAVGTGTYEQYF.

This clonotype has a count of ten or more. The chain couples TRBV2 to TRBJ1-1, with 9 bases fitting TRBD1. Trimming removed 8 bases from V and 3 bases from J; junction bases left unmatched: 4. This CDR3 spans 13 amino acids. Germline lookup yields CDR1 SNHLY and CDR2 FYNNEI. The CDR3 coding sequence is TGTGCCAGCCGGACAGGGGAGGACACTGAAGCTTTCTTT. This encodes CASRTGEDTEAFF. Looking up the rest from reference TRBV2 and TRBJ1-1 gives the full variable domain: EPEVTQTPSHQVTQMGQEVILRCVPISNHLYFYWYRQILGQKVEFLVSFYNNEISEKSEIFDDQFSVERPDGSNFTLKIRSTKLEDSAMYFCASRTGEDTEAFFGQGTRLTVV.

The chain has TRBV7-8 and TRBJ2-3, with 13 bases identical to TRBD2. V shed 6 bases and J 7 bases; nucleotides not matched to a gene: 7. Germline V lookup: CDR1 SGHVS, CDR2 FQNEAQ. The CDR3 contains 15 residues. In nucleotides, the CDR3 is TGTGCCAGCAGAAGGACTAGCGGGGGCTTGAATACGCAGTATTTT. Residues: CASRRTSGGLNTQYF.

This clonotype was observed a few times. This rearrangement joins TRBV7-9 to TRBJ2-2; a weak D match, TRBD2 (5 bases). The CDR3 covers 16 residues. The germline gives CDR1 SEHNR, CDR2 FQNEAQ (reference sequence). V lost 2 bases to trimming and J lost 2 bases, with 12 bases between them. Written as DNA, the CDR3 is TGTGCCAGCAGCTTATCCAACGGGGTAAACACCGGGGAGCTGTTTTTT. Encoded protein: CASSLSNGVNTGELFF.

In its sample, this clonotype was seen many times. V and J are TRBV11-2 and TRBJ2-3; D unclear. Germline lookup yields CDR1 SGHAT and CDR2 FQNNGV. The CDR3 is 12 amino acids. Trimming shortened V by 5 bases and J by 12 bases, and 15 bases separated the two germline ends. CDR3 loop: CASSHQVVFQYF. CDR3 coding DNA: TGTGCCAGCAGCCACCAAGTTGTCTTTCAGTATTTT. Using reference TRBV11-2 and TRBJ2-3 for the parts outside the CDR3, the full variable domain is EAGVAQSPRYKIIEKRQSVAFWCNPISGHATLYWYQQILGQGPKLLIQFQNNGVVDDSQLPKDRFSAERLKGVDSTLKIQPAKLEDSAVYLCASSHQVVFQYFGPGTRLTVL.

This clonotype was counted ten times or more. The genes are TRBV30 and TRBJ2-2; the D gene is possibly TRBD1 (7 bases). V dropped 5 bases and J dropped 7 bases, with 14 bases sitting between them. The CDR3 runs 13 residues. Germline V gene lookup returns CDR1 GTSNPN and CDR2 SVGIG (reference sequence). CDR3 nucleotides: TGTGCCTGGCGACACCAGGGGGGCGGGGAGCTGTTTTTT. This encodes CAWRHQGGGELFF.

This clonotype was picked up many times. CDR3 region: CASSLGDTINQPQHF. The CDR3 DNA follows: TGTGCCAGCAGTTTGGGGGACACCATCAATCAGCCCCAGCATTTT. The rearrangement links TRBV12-3 or TRBV12-4 to TRBJ1-5, with a possible D match to TRBD1 (6 bases). The CDR3 covers 15 residues. Between the trimmed V and J ends, which lost 3 bases and 3 bases, there was a span of 12 bases.

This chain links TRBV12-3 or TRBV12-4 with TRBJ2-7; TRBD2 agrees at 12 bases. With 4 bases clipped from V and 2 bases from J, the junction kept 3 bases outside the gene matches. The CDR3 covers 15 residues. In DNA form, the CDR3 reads TGTGCCAGCAGTTACCGGACTAGCGGGGCCTACGAGCAGTACTTC. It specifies CASSYRTSGAYEQYF.

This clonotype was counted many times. CDR3 protein: CASSQELMDSGNTIYF. The CDR3 bases are TGCGCCAGCAGCCAAGAGCTTATGGACTCTGGAAACACCATATATTTT. The rearrangement links TRBV4-3 to TRBJ1-3; D unclear. Germline assignment: CDR1 LGHNA and CDR2 YSLEER. This CDR3 is 16 amino acids long. The V gene lost 0 bases and the J gene lost 0 bases, with 9 bases spanning the gap.

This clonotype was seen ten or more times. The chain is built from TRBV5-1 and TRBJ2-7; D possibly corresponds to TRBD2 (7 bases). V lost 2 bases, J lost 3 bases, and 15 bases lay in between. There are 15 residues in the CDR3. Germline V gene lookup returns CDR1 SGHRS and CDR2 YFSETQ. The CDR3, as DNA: TGCGCCAGCAGCTTCCGCCCGGGGGGCCTCTACGAGCAGTACTTC. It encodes CASSFRPGGLYEQYF.

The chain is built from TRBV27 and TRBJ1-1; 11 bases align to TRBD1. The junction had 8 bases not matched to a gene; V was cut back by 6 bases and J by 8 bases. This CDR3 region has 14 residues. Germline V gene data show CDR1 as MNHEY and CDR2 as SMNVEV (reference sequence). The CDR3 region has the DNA TGTGCCAGCAGGGCGGGACAGGGGGGATCAGAAGCTTTCTTT. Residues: CASRAGQGGSEAFF.